This T cell receptor (beta chain) was found in a study of Graves' ophthalmopathy and Graves' hyperthyroidism. Study-level points and caveats: Among expanded thyroid clonotypes above 0.001 frequency, most also occurred in blood. The model flagged ophthalmopathy progression at more than 70% sensitivity and around 72% specificity.

With 2 bases clipped from V and 1 base from J, the junction kept 25 bases outside the gene matches. CDR1 is MNHNY, CDR2 SVGAGI, per germline (reference sequence). This CDR3 is built from 22 residues. RNA transcripts yielded amplified TCR beta CDR3 regions. HTBI primers were used in a first-round RT-PCR, which preceded a second-round multiplex PCR. TCRdb re-analysed the multiplex PCR reads in MiXCR, keeping a single row per CDR3 protein. There are around 400,000 distinct CDR3 sequences in the sample; 18% occur only once, and around 1.6% lies in the top ten. This clonotype was counted many times. Its antigen is not identified.

The specimen sequenced was peripheral blood. The clonotype comes from a young woman with Graves' ophthalmopathy. The V and J genes are TRBV6-6 and TRBJ2-7; 8 bases align to TRBD1. CDR3 DNA: TGTGCCAGCAGTTACCCTGGACAGGGTCAGGGTTCGTTGAGCGTCAGATCCTACGAGCAGTACTTC. Its translation is CASSYPGQGQGSLSVRSYEQYF.